This T cell receptor beta chain comes out of a study of cytotoxic CD8 clonotypes in ibrutinib-treated CLL. Whole-study context: Response samples followed a median about 12 months of treatment, range 6 to 36. General study results and limits: Age-matched healthy donor levels were exceeded by baseline clonality, which tracked circulating CD8+ T-cell counts.

The V end lost 1 base, the J end lost 0 bases, and 11 bases lay between the germline ends. CDR1 and CDR2 from the germline V gene are SGDLS and YYNGEE. The CDR3 has 15 residues. Notes on this clone: Its antigen is undetermined.

Sequenced by immunoSEQ multiplex PCR; TCRdb stores in-frame clones only, minus some. This repertoire shows 150,000 or so clones, approximately 91% found once; its top ten account for 3% to 3.5%. The origin of this receptor is a human donor with chronic lymphocytic leukemia. The V call is TRBV9, the J call TRBJ2-7; no clear D. The source was PBMCs, collected at disease progression, from a patient treated with ibrutinib. In DNA, the CDR3 is TGTGCCAGCAGCGTATCCGGGCTAAGCTCCTACGAGCAGTACTTC. This encodes CASSVSGLSSYEQYF.